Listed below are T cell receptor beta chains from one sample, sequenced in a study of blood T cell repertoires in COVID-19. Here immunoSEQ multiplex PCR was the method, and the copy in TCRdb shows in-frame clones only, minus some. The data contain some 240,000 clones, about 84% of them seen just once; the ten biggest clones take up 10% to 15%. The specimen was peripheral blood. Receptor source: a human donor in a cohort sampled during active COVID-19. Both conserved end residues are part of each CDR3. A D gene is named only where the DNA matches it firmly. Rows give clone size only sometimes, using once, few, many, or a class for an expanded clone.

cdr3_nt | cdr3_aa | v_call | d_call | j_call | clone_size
TGTGCCAGCAGCTTAACCGGGACAGATAAAGGAAATGAGCAGTTCTTC | CASSLTGTDKGNEQFF | TRBV7-2 | TRBD1 | TRBJ2-1 | NA
TGTGCCAGCAGCCAAGACTCTAGCGGGAGGGCTGAGCAGTTCTTC | CASSQDSSGRAEQFF | TRBV3-1/TRBV3-2 | TRBD2 | TRBJ2-1 | NA
TGTGCCAGCAGACTAGGGACTCTCGGGGATGAGCAGTTCTTC | CASRLGTLGDEQFF | TRBV6-4 | NA | TRBJ2-1 | NA
TGCGCCAGCAGCCAAGATAACAAGGCGGGAGAAACCGGGGAGCTGTTTTTT | CASSQDNKAGETGELFF | TRBV4-1 | TRBD2 | TRBJ2-2 | NA
TGTGCCAGCCAGGAGGCTGAAAAACTGTTTTTT | CASQEAEKLFF | TRBV2 | NA | TRBJ1-4 | NA
TGTGCCAGCAGTTACCGGACAGGGAACTATGGCTACACCTTC | CASSYRTGNYGYTF | TRBV6-6 | TRBD1 | TRBJ1-2 | NA
TGTGCCAGCAGTTATCCGGGACAGGGGGCGACCTCTGCTAACTATGGCTACACCTTC | CASSYPGQGATSANYGYTF | TRBV6-2/TRBV6-3 | TRBD1 | TRBJ1-2 | NA
TGTGCCAGCAGAACTACAGGCTTCACTGAAGCTTTCTTT | CASRTTGFTEAFF | TRBV12-3/TRBV12-4 | NA | TRBJ1-1 | NA
TGTGCCATCAGGGGACAGGGGATTAGCACAGATACGCAGTATTTT | CAIRGQGISTDTQYF | TRBV10-3 | TRBD1 | TRBJ2-3 | NA
TGTGCCAGCAGTTTTAACGAACAGAGCTCTGGAAACACCATATATTTT | CASSFNEQSSGNTIYF | TRBV28 | NA | TRBJ1-3 | NA
TGTGCCAGCAGTTCCTGGGACAGGAGACCCACCCGGCCCCAGCATTTT | CASSSWDRRPTRPQHF | TRBV28 | TRBD1 | TRBJ1-5 | NA
TGCGCCAGCAGCCACCTCCGACTAGCGGGAGGCCACAATGAGCAGTTCTTC | CASSHLRLAGGHNEQFF | TRBV4-1 | TRBD2 | TRBJ2-1 | NA
TGTGCCACCAGTGAAGCAAACAGGGGTGTTGAGACCCAGTACTTC | CATSEANRGVETQYF | TRBV24-1 | TRBD1 | TRBJ2-5 | NA
TGTGCCAGCAGTTCGCAAGAGACCCAGTACTTC | CASSSQETQYF | TRBV12-3/TRBV12-4 | NA | TRBJ2-5 | NA
TGTGCCAGCGGACTTCGACTAGCGGGAGGTTCCACAGATACGCAGTATTTT | CASGLRLAGGSTDTQYF | TRBV3-1/TRBV3-2 | TRBD2 | TRBJ2-3 | NA
TGTGCCAGCAGCTTCCGGGACAGGGCTATAGATACGCAGTATTTT | CASSFRDRAIDTQYF | TRBV7-2 | TRBD1 | TRBJ2-3 | NA
TGTGCCAGCAGCCTTTACAGGGGGACCACTGAAGCTTTCTTT | CASSLYRGTTEAFF | TRBV6-5 | TRBD1 | TRBJ1-1 | NA
TGCAGCGTTGTACTAGCCGGGCTCCATGAGCAGTTCTTC | CSVVLAGLHEQFF | TRBV29-1 | NA | TRBJ2-1 | NA
TGTGCCAGTAGTATAATAGGCGGCCGCACAGATACGCAGTATTTT | CASSIIGGRTDTQYF | TRBV19 | NA | TRBJ2-3 | NA
TGTGCCAGCAGCTCCAGGGGGCTCGAGCAGTACTTC | CASSSRGLEQYF | TRBV7-2 | TRBD1 | TRBJ2-7 | NA
TGTGCCTGGACCGCCTACAATGAGCAGTTCTTC | CAWTAYNEQFF | TRBV30 | NA | TRBJ2-1 | NA
TGCGCCAGCAGCTCGGGACAGGCAAATGAAAAACTGTTTTTT | CASSSGQANEKLFF | TRBV5-1 | TRBD1 | TRBJ1-4 | NA
TGTGCCAGCAGTATGAGACAGACCCAAGAGACCCAGTACTTC | CASSMRQTQETQYF | TRBV28 | NA | TRBJ2-5 | NA
TGTGCCACCAGTGCCCCGGGAGCGGGAGGGCCGGGCACAGATACGCAGTATTTT | CATSAPGAGGPGTDTQYF | TRBV24-1 | TRBD2 | TRBJ2-3 | NA
TGTGCCAGTAGTATCGGAGATAGCAATCAGCCCCAGCATTTT | CASSIGDSNQPQHF | TRBV19 | NA | TRBJ1-5 | NA
TGTGCCAGCAGTTTGAAGTGGCGGGAGTTTACAGATACGCAGTATTTT | CASSLKWREFTDTQYF | TRBV28 | TRBD2 | TRBJ2-3 | NA
TGTGCCAGCAGTTACCCGGCTAGCGGGAACTACGAGCAGTACTTC | CASSYPASGNYEQYF | TRBV6-5 | TRBD2 | TRBJ2-7 | NA
TGTGCCAGCAGTGAAGGATGGGGGCGCTATGGCTACACCTTC | CASSEGWGRYGYTF | TRBV6-1 | NA | TRBJ1-2 | many
TGTGCCAGCAGTGCGGAGGGCAGCGGAGATGGCTCACCCCTCCACTTT | CASSAEGSGDGSPLHF | TRBV7-2 | NA | TRBJ1-6 | NA